The sequence of this T cell receptor beta chain was determined in a study of tumor-infiltrating lymphocytes in primary liver carcinoma. About the research overall: Regardless of tissue type, samples showed similar yields of roughly 3.5 to 7.5 million productive TCRbeta reads.

The input was 500 ng total RNA; TCR beta cDNA was made from it with a constant-region primer. Investigators got TCR beta libraries out of three nested multiplex PCR rounds, done with slightly modified ARM-PCR. PCR rounds one and two used TRBV1-TRBV30 forward primers with a C-beta reverse primer for around 9 cycles each. TCRdb reanalysed the multiplex PCR reads using MiXCR and keeps one entry per CDR3 protein. The sample lists approximately 340,000 distinct CDR3 sequences, almost 65% occurring once. The CDR3 runs to 14 residues. The germline V and J ends were trimmed by 9 bases and 0 bases, with 13 bases remaining between them. In germline, CDR1 is MNHEY, CDR2 SVGAGI. The researchers obtained blood RNA from unsorted whole blood and also extracted germline DNA. Peripheral blood, roughly 4.2 milliliters, was collected prior to surgery.

V and J are TRBV6-5 and TRBJ2-3; no clear D. The sequence was collected from a man in his forties with primary liver carcinoma and hepatitis B virus infection. Sequenced material: peripheral blood. The CDR3 protein is CASRSRSSTDTQYF. The DNA for the CDR3 is TGTGCCAGTAGAAGCAGGAGTAGCACAGATACGCAGTATTTT.